A single sample is the source of the 5 T cell receptor beta chains below, sequenced in a study of molecular identifiers for immune sequencing clone quantification. One entry per CDR3 protein, called by TCRdb with MiXCR from the PCR reads. The data hold over 600,000 distinct CDR3 sequences, with 15% to 20% observed a single time. Sequenced material: naive CD8+ T cells from blood, with Jurkat cell RNA spiked in. Subset indicated: FACS-sorted CD8+CD4-CCR7+CD45RA+ naive T cells. The source is a human donor in good health. Some libraries in this study had Jurkat cell RNA spiked in.

The sample holds many counts of this clonotype. The rearrangement links TRBV4-1 to TRBJ2-1, with TRBD1 matching 7 bases. From germline, CDR1 is MGHRA and CDR2 YSYEKL. The CDR3 has 14 residues. V lost 0 bases, J lost 6 bases, and 2 bases stayed unmatched. This CDR3 reads CASSQENRGNEQFF. The CDR3 DNA follows: TGCGCCAGCAGCCAAGAGAACAGGGGCAATGAGCAGTTCTTC.

This chain joins TRBV27 and TRBJ2-7; the D gene is possibly TRBD1 (6 bases). CDR1 is MNHEY and CDR2 is SMNVEV in the germline V gene (reference sequence). This CDR3 is 15 amino acids long. V lost 8 bases to trimming and J lost 6 bases, with 23 bases between them. CDR3 sequence reads: CASSSGGQRYFEQYF. CDR3 nucleotides: TGTGCCAGCTCATCAGGCGGACAGCGATATTTCGAGCAGTACTTC.

In regard to this clonotype: This clone may be a read error of a much larger clone one base away. This chain links TRBV7-9 with TRBJ2-2; 10 bases are shared with TRBD2. The germline V gene has CDR1 SEHNR and CDR2 FQNEAQ (reference sequence). This CDR3 region has 17 residues. J gave up 5 bases and V 5 bases, and 11 bases lay outside the gene matches. CDR3 nucleotides: TGTGCCAGCAGCCGCGCTCCAGCGGGAGGGAGTACCGGGGAGCTGTTTTTT. Translated, it gives CASSRAPAGGSTGELFF.

A word on this clonotype: A clone one base away is much larger, so this may be a read error. This chain uses TRBV19 with TRBJ1-6; TRBD1 agrees at 8 bases. The CDR3 consists of 13 residues. Per germline, CDR1 LNHDA and CDR2 SQIVND (reference sequence). The V gene end was trimmed by 5 bases and the J gene end by 10 bases; junction bases not matched to a gene: 4. The CDR3 nucleotides are TGTGCCAGTAGTGCACAGGGGGGATCACCCCTCCACTTT. Its protein product is CASSAQGGSPLHF.

In its sample, this clonotype was seen many times. The chain uses TRBV24-1 and TRBJ1-2; a possible D gene is TRBD1 (5 bases). CDR1 is KGHDR and CDR2 is SFDVKD in the germline V gene. V was trimmed by 6 bases and J by 4 bases, leaving 11 bases between them. The CDR3 runs 13 residues. CDR3 coding DNA: TGTGCCACCAGTTACGGGGCTGGCTATGGCTACACCTTC. Protein sequence: CATSYGAGYGYTF.